Listed below are T cell receptor beta chains from one sample, sequenced in a study of blood T cells in healthy people across ages. TCRdb recomputed calls from the 5' RACE reads with MiXCR, one row per CDR3 protein. The sample has about 1.8 million distinct CDR3 sequences, about 49% seen once; the top ten hold roughly 2.1%. The sample comprised blood. The source is a woman aged 40 to 55 in good health. Each CDR3 is given with its conserved first and last residue. Fields, in order: J gene, V gene, D gene, clone size, CDR3 protein, CDR3 DNA. A D gene is named only where the DNA matches it firmly. Size tells how often a clone was seen (once, few, many) or the class of an expanded clone, and some rows leave it out.

j_call: TRBJ2-1
v_call: TRBV20-1
d_call: TRBD2
clone_size: NA
cdr3_aa: CSARDRAGGPPMTEQFF
cdr3_nt: TGCAGTGCTAGAGATCGAGCGGGGGGCCCTCCGATGACTGAGCAGTTCTTC

j_call: TRBJ2-7
v_call: TRBV5-1
d_call: TRBD2
clone_size: NA
cdr3_aa: CASSFSPGLTNEQYF
cdr3_nt: TGCGCCAGCAGCTTTTCACCGGGACTAACGAACGAGCAGTACTTC

j_call: TRBJ1-1
v_call: TRBV18
d_call: TRBD1
clone_size: NA
cdr3_aa: CASSPSTGEGPEAFF
cdr3_nt: TGTGCCAGCTCACCATCGACAGGGGAAGGACCTGAAGCTTTCTTT

j_call: TRBJ2-3
v_call: TRBV3-1
d_call: TRBD1
clone_size: once
cdr3_aa: CASSQVATGVFRTDTQYF
cdr3_nt: TGTGCCAGCAGCCAAGTCGCAACAGGGGTCTTCCGCACAGATACGCAGTATTTT

j_call: TRBJ2-1
v_call: TRBV9
d_call: TRBD2
clone_size: NA
cdr3_aa: CASSVISGTSGGHVQFF
cdr3_nt: TGTGCCAGCAGCGTGATCTCCGGAACTAGCGGGGGCCATGTGCAGTTCTTC

j_call: TRBJ1-2
v_call: TRBV15
d_call: NA
clone_size: few
cdr3_aa: CATSRVPQENYGYTF
cdr3_nt: TGTGCCACCAGCAGAGTCCCACAGGAGAACTATGGCTACACCTTC

j_call: TRBJ2-1
v_call: TRBV28
d_call: TRBD1
clone_size: NA
cdr3_aa: CASSDLDRALAEQFF
cdr3_nt: TGTGCCAGCAGTGACCTGGACAGGGCGTTGGCTGAGCAGTTCTTC

j_call: TRBJ2-3
v_call: TRBV2
d_call: TRBD1
clone_size: NA
cdr3_aa: CASSIPGGASDTQYF
cdr3_nt: TGTGCCAGCAGTATTCCAGGGGGCGCGTCAGATACGCAGTATTTT

j_call: TRBJ2-5
v_call: TRBV4-3
d_call: NA
clone_size: NA
cdr3_aa: CASSQALLAVQETQYF
cdr3_nt: TGCGCCAGCAGCCAAGCGCTTCTCGCAGTCCAAGAGACCCAGTACTTC

j_call: TRBJ2-2
v_call: TRBV5-5
d_call: TRBD2
clone_size: NA
cdr3_aa: CASSFFGTSPANTGELFF
cdr3_nt: TGTGCCAGCAGCTTTTTCGGGACTAGTCCGGCGAACACCGGGGAGCTGTTTTTT

j_call: TRBJ2-3
v_call: TRBV4-1
d_call: NA
clone_size: NA
cdr3_aa: CASSQGIVGKDTQYF
cdr3_nt: TGCGCCAGCAGCCAAGGTATAGTAGGGAAGGATACGCAGTATTTT

j_call: TRBJ1-6
v_call: TRBV7-9
d_call: NA
clone_size: NA
cdr3_aa: CASSLVFGDNSPLHF
cdr3_nt: TGTGCCAGCAGCTTAGTATTCGGGGATAATTCACCCCTCCACTTT

j_call: TRBJ2-1
v_call: TRBV12-3/TRBV12-4
d_call: TRBD1
clone_size: NA
cdr3_aa: CACSLTGMYNEQFF
cdr3_nt: TGTGCCTGCAGCCTGACAGGGATGTACAATGAGCAGTTCTTC

j_call: TRBJ2-5
v_call: TRBV13
d_call: NA
clone_size: many
cdr3_aa: CASSLAWGSKKTQYF
cdr3_nt: TGTGCCAGCAGCTTAGCATGGGGTTCGAAGAAGACCCAGTACTTC

j_call: TRBJ2-7
v_call: TRBV12-3/TRBV12-4
d_call: TRBD1
clone_size: few
cdr3_aa: CASREGTGSYEQYF
cdr3_nt: TGTGCCAGCAGGGAGGGGACAGGATCCTACGAGCAGTACTTC

j_call: TRBJ1-2
v_call: TRBV6-6
d_call: TRBD1
clone_size: NA
cdr3_aa: CASSYSGGYNNYGYTF
cdr3_nt: TGTGCCAGCAGTTACTCAGGGGGCTACAATAACTATGGCTACACCTTC

j_call: TRBJ2-7
v_call: TRBV7-2
d_call: TRBD2
clone_size: once
cdr3_aa: CASSSQGLAGAYPYEQYF
cdr3_nt: TGTGCCAGCAGCTCACAAGGACTAGCGGGGGCGTACCCCTACGAGCAGTACTTC

j_call: TRBJ2-6
v_call: TRBV7-9
d_call: NA
clone_size: NA
cdr3_aa: CASSIYIGTGFSGANVLTF
cdr3_nt: TGTGCCAGCAGCATATATATCGGGACGGGATTCTCTGGGGCCAACGTCCTGACTTTC

j_call: TRBJ2-1
v_call: TRBV4-1
d_call: NA
clone_size: NA
cdr3_aa: CASGQGNNEQFF
cdr3_nt: TGCGCCAGCGGTCAGGGGAACAATGAGCAGTTCTTC

j_call: TRBJ2-1
v_call: TRBV7-3
d_call: NA
clone_size: NA
cdr3_aa: CASSHKGYNEQFF
cdr3_nt: TGTGCCAGCAGCCATAAGGGGTACAATGAGCAGTTCTTC

j_call: TRBJ1-1
v_call: TRBV2
d_call: TRBD1
clone_size: NA
cdr3_aa: CARRRTGNTEAFF
cdr3_nt: TGTGCCAGAAGACGGACAGGGAACACTGAAGCTTTCTTT

j_call: TRBJ2-1
v_call: TRBV11-1
d_call: TRBD2
clone_size: NA
cdr3_aa: CASSLRSVRVAGTPSYSEQFF
cdr3_nt: TGTGCCAGCAGCTTACGTTCAGTGCGAGTAGCGGGGACCCCCTCCTACAGTGAGCAGTTCTTC

j_call: TRBJ2-5
v_call: TRBV4-3
d_call: TRBD2
clone_size: NA
cdr3_aa: CASSQDLSGGPGQETQYF
cdr3_nt: TGCGCCAGCAGCCAAGATCTGAGCGGGGGGCCGGGACAAGAGACCCAGTACTTC

j_call: TRBJ2-7
v_call: TRBV27
d_call: NA
clone_size: NA
cdr3_aa: CASSPRAGITYEQYF
cdr3_nt: TGTGCCAGCAGTCCCCGGGCCGGGATAACGTACGAGCAGTACTTC

j_call: TRBJ2-3
v_call: TRBV6-5
d_call: NA
clone_size: few
cdr3_aa: CASRKNGADTQYF
cdr3_nt: TGTGCCAGCAGGAAGAACGGAGCAGATACGCAGTATTTT

j_call: TRBJ2-7
v_call: TRBV5-1
d_call: NA
clone_size: few
cdr3_aa: CASSPAMGAYEQYF
cdr3_nt: TGCGCCAGCAGTCCCGCGATGGGCGCCTACGAGCAGTACTTC

j_call: TRBJ2-3
v_call: TRBV6-2/TRBV6-3
d_call: TRBD2
clone_size: NA
cdr3_aa: CASSYAGLKTDTQYF
cdr3_nt: TGTGCCAGCAGTTACGCGGGACTAAAGACAGATACGCAGTATTTT

j_call: TRBJ2-3
v_call: TRBV5-1
d_call: NA
clone_size: few
cdr3_aa: CASRTIQGISDTQYF
cdr3_nt: TGCGCCAGCAGAACAATACAAGGGATCTCAGATACGCAGTATTTT

j_call: TRBJ2-3
v_call: TRBV9
d_call: TRBD2
clone_size: NA
cdr3_aa: CASSQSSSGGETQYF
cdr3_nt: TGTGCCAGCAGCCAGTCCAGTAGCGGGGGAGAGACGCAGTATTTT

j_call: TRBJ2-3
v_call: TRBV7-2
d_call: NA
clone_size: once
cdr3_aa: CASSLPSSAGGHTQYF
cdr3_nt: TGTGCCAGCAGCTTACCGTCGAGTGCAGGCGGGCATACGCAGTATTTT

j_call: TRBJ2-4
v_call: TRBV12-3/TRBV12-4
d_call: NA
clone_size: NA
cdr3_aa: CASSNRGGKNIRYF
cdr3_nt: TGTGCCAGCAGTAATAGGGGCGGCAAAAACATTCGGTACTTC

j_call: TRBJ1-1
v_call: TRBV12-3/TRBV12-4
d_call: TRBD1
clone_size: NA
cdr3_aa: CASNLHRGDTEAFF
cdr3_nt: TGTGCCAGCAACCTGCACAGGGGGGACACTGAAGCTTTCTTT

j_call: TRBJ1-1
v_call: TRBV6-5
d_call: TRBD1
clone_size: NA
cdr3_aa: CASRGQGSMNTEAFF
cdr3_nt: TGTGCCAGCAGGGGACAGGGGTCCATGAACACTGAAGCTTTCTTT

j_call: TRBJ1-2
v_call: TRBV5-1
d_call: TRBD1
clone_size: NA
cdr3_aa: CASSLYGTGAYGYTF
cdr3_nt: TGCGCCAGCAGCTTGTACGGGACAGGGGCATATGGCTACACCTTC

j_call: TRBJ2-2
v_call: TRBV6-5
d_call: NA
clone_size: NA
cdr3_aa: CASSSPGTSGGELFF
cdr3_nt: TGTGCCAGCAGTTCTCCGGGGACCTCCGGGGGGGAGCTGTTTTTT

j_call: TRBJ2-1
v_call: TRBV15
d_call: TRBD2
clone_size: NA
cdr3_aa: CVTSRTFSGGAGEQFF
cdr3_nt: TGTGTCACCAGCAGAACCTTTAGCGGGGGGGCCGGTGAGCAGTTCTTC

j_call: TRBJ2-5
v_call: TRBV28
d_call: TRBD2
clone_size: NA
cdr3_aa: CASSSELAGGLETQYF
cdr3_nt: TGTGCCAGCAGTTCAGAACTAGCGGGGGGGCTGGAGACCCAGTACTTC

j_call: TRBJ2-7
v_call: TRBV4-1
d_call: NA
clone_size: few
cdr3_aa: CATGQGLEQYF
cdr3_nt: TGCGCCACCGGTCAGGGACTCGAGCAGTACTTC

j_call: TRBJ2-3
v_call: TRBV7-9
d_call: NA
clone_size: NA
cdr3_aa: CASSLAPPRTDTQYF
cdr3_nt: TGTGCCAGCAGCTTAGCCCCCCCGCGCACAGATACGCAGTATTTT

j_call: TRBJ1-2
v_call: TRBV4-3
d_call: TRBD1
clone_size: NA
cdr3_aa: CASGPTGGLAYDYGYTF
cdr3_nt: TGCGCCAGCGGCCCGACAGGGGGCCTCGCCTATGACTATGGCTACACCTTC

j_call: TRBJ2-7
v_call: TRBV28
d_call: TRBD2
clone_size: NA
cdr3_aa: CASSKASGGSYEQYF
cdr3_nt: TGTGCCAGCAGTAAGGCTAGCGGGGGATCCTACGAGCAGTACTTC

j_call: TRBJ2-5
v_call: TRBV27
d_call: TRBD2
clone_size: few
cdr3_aa: CASSQVAGGRQETQYF
cdr3_nt: TGTGCCAGCAGCCAAGTAGCGGGGGGTCGGCAAGAGACCCAGTACTTC

j_call: TRBJ2-5
v_call: TRBV3-1
d_call: TRBD1
clone_size: NA
cdr3_aa: CASSHRRPGARGETQYF
cdr3_nt: TGTGCCAGCAGCCACCGTCGACCTGGCGCCAGGGGGGAGACCCAGTACTTC

j_call: TRBJ2-1
v_call: TRBV6-2/TRBV6-3
d_call: TRBD2
clone_size: few
cdr3_aa: CASTEAGGDFTEQFF
cdr3_nt: TGTGCCAGCACCGAAGCGGGGGGGGATTTTACTGAGCAGTTCTTC

j_call: TRBJ2-1
v_call: TRBV29-1
d_call: NA
clone_size: NA
cdr3_aa: CSVDGRGAGGESYNEQFF
cdr3_nt: TGCAGCGTTGATGGACGGGGGGCAGGAGGAGAATCCTACAATGAGCAGTTCTTC

j_call: TRBJ1-1
v_call: TRBV20-1
d_call: TRBD1
clone_size: NA
cdr3_aa: CSARRQGAGTEAFF
cdr3_nt: TGCAGTGCTAGACGACAGGGGGCGGGGACTGAAGCTTTCTTT

j_call: TRBJ2-6
v_call: TRBV20-1
d_call: NA
clone_size: NA
cdr3_aa: CSAHSGANVLTF
cdr3_nt: TGCAGTGCTCACTCTGGGGCCAACGTCCTGACTTTC

j_call: TRBJ1-2
v_call: TRBV28
d_call: NA
clone_size: NA
cdr3_aa: CASSPRTEINYGYTF
cdr3_nt: TGTGCCAGCAGCCCTAGGACAGAGATTAACTATGGCTACACCTTC

j_call: TRBJ1-2
v_call: TRBV5-1
d_call: NA
clone_size: few
cdr3_aa: CASKYTGSGGEGYTF
cdr3_nt: TGCGCCAGCAAATATACGGGCAGCGGAGGGGAAGGCTACACCTTC

j_call: TRBJ2-1
v_call: TRBV5-1
d_call: NA
clone_size: NA
cdr3_aa: CASSWVVGAEQFF
cdr3_nt: TGCGCCAGCAGCTGGGTTGTCGGGGCTGAGCAGTTCTTC

j_call: TRBJ2-5
v_call: TRBV28
d_call: TRBD1
clone_size: few
cdr3_aa: CATDRDRKETQYF
cdr3_nt: TGTGCCACAGACCGGGACAGGAAAGAGACCCAGTACTTC

j_call: TRBJ2-1
v_call: TRBV13
d_call: TRBD2
clone_size: few
cdr3_aa: CASRVLAGGRDEQFF
cdr3_nt: TGTGCCAGCCGAGTTCTAGCGGGGGGAAGGGATGAGCAGTTCTTC